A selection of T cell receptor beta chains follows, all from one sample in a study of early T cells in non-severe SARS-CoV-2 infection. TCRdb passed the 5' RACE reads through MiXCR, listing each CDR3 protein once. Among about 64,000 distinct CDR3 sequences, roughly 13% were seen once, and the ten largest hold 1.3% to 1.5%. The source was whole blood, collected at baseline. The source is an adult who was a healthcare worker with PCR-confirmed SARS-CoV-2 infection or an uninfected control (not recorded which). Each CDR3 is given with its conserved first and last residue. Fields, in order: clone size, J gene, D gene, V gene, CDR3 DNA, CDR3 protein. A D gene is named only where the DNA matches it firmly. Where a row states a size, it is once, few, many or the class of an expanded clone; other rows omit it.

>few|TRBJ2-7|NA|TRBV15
TGTGCCACCAGCAGAGGGGACTTCTACGAGCAGTACTTC
CATSRGDFYEQYF
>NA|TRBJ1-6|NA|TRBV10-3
TGTGCCACTCGGGGGGAAGGTGATTCACCCCTCCACTTT
CATRGEGDSPLHF
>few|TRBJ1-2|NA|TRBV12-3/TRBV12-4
TGTGCCAGCACCACCACGGCGGCGGGAGGAGGTGGCTACACCTTC
CASTTTAAGGGGYTF
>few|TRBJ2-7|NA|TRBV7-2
TGTGCCAGCAGCTTAGTTGGCGGCCCAGGCTACGAGCAGTACTTC
CASSLVGGPGYEQYF
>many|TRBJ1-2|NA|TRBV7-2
TGTGCCAGCAGCCCGCAGGGGACTGGCTACACCTTC
CASSPQGTGYTF
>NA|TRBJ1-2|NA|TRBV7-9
TGTGCCAGCGGGACTGCGCCCTATGGCTACACCTTC
CASGTAPYGYTF
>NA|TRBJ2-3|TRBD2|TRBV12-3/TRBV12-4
TGTGCCAGCACCATCTTCCCTATAACTAGCGGGAGGCCCACCGGGGCGCAGTATTTT
CASTIFPITSGRPTGAQYF
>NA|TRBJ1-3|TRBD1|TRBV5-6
TGTGCCAGCAGCTCCAGGGGGGATCCCCCTCTCGGAAACACCATATATTTT
CASSSRGDPPLGNTIYF
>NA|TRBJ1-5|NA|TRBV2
TGTGCCAGCAGTGTAGGACAGCCCCAGCATTTT
CASSVGQPQHF
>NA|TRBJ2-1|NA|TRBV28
TGTGCCAGCAGGGATGGGACGGCCCTTGGCAATGAGCAGTTCTTC
CASRDGTALGNEQFF
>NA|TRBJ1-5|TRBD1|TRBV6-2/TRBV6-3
TGTGCCAGCAGTTCCCGACAGGGAGGCAATCAGCCCCAGCATTTT
CASSSRQGGNQPQHF
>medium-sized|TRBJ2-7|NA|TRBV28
TGTGCCAGCAGTTTATTAGGACACGGCGTGGACGAGCAGTACTTC
CASSLLGHGVDEQYF
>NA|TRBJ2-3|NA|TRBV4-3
TGCGCCAGCAGCCAAGATGGGGTGACTAGAGGCAGCACAGATACGCAGTATTTT
CASSQDGVTRGSTDTQYF
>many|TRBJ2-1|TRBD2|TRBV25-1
TGTGCCAGCAGGTCTGAACTAGCGGACTCCTACAATGAGCAGTTCTTC
CASRSELADSYNEQFF
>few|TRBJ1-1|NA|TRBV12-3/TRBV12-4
TGTGCCAGCAGTTTCACGGACACTGAAGCTTTCTTT
CASSFTDTEAFF
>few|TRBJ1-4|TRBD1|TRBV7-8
TGTGCCAGCAGTTCCCCGACAGGGAACTTGGAAAAACTGTTTTTT
CASSSPTGNLEKLFF
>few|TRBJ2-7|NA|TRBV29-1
TGCAGCGTGGGTGGCGGAGCCTACGAGCAGTACTTC
CSVGGGAYEQYF
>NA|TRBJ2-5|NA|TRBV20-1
TGCAGTGCTAGAGGGTTCAAACAAGAGACCCAGTACTTC
CSARGFKQETQYF
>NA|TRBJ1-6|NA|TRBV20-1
TGCAGTGCTAGGTCTTCGGGTGCCTATAATTCACCCCTCCACTTT
CSARSSGAYNSPLHF
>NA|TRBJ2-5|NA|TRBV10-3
TGTGCCATCAGTGAGTCAGGGGTGGAGACCCAGTACTTC
CAISESGVETQYF
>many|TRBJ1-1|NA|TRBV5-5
TGTGCCAGCAGCTTGGCCCCAGGGGCCTTGAACACTGAAGCTTTCTTT
CASSLAPGALNTEAFF
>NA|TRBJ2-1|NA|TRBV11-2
TGTGCCAGCAGCTTAGGGGCCCCTAGCTCCTACAATGAGCAGTTCTTC
CASSLGAPSSYNEQFF